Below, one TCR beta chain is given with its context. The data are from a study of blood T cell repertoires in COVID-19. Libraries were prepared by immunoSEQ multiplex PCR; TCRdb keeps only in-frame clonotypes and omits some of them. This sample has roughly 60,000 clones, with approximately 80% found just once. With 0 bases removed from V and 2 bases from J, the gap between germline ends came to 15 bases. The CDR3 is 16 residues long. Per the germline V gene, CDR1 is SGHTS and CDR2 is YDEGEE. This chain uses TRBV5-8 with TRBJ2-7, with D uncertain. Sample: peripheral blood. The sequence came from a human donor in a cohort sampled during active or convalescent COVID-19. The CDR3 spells CASSLGFFSGAYEQYF. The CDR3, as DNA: TGTGCCAGCAGCTTGGGGTTCTTTTCAGGCGCCTACGAGCAGTACTTC.